The sequence of this TCR beta chain was determined in a study of ipilimumab plus nivolumab after autologous stem cell transplantation. Generated by immunoSEQ multiplex PCR, the TCRdb table keeps only in-frame clones and is missing some. The profile shows around 13,000 clones, about three quarters of them singletons. Germline values: CDR1 SGHVS, CDR2 FNYEAQ. Germline trimming cut 0 bases from V and 0 bases from J; bases unmatched to any gene: 11. There are 19 residues in the CDR3. This clonotype originated in a male donor with diffuse large B-cell lymphoma. The starting material was PBMCs, obtained in a trial of ipilimumab plus nivolumab as post-transplant consolidation. The chain is built from TRBV7-6 and TRBJ2-1; 7 nucleotides agree with TRBD2. CDR3 sequence: CASSLAIMGGGSSYNEQFF. DNA of the CDR3: TGTGCCAGCAGCTTAGCGATAATGGGCGGCGGGAGCTCCTACAATGAGCAGTTCTTC.